Sequencing of this T cell receptor (beta chain) was carried out in a study of beta chain features in type 1 diabetes. In the study overall: Patients looked much like healthy donors when it came to age, gender and cell yields. Study findings and constraints: Across all four CD4+ subsets, people with type 1 diabetes showed modestly shorter TCRB CDR3s.

Remarks on this clone: Its antigen is currently unknown.

Every donor had blood drawn once into heparin, roughly 100 mL on average. As every portion of the isolated RNA was reverse transcribed, the sequencing read expressed TCRB transcripts. Produced via immunoSEQ multiplex PCR; TCRdb's table is partial and in-frame only. The data show around 170,000 clones, 9% to 10% seen once. The receptor comes from a woman aged 25 to 39 with type 1 diabetes. The sequenced sample consisted of central memory CD4+ T cells from blood.

The CDR3 coding sequence is TGCAGCGTTGATCTAGCGGGGAACACAGATACGCAGTATTTT. Translated: CSVDLAGNTDTQYF. The V gene is TRBV29-1, the J gene TRBJ2-3, with 9 positions matching TRBD2. Per germline, CDR1 SQVTM and CDR2 ANQGSEA. Losses at the gene ends were 3 bases for V and 2 bases for J; bases not matched to a gene: 3. The CDR3 is 14 residues long.